This is a list of T cell receptor beta chains from one sample in a study of T cell responses to AZD1222 COVID-19 vaccine. Here immunoSEQ multiplex PCR was the method, and the copy in TCRdb shows in-frame clones only, minus some. The table shows around 100,000 clones, with more than 75% occurring only once. The material sequenced was peripheral blood, taken on day 0 of MenACWY control vaccination. These TCRs come from an adult in good health. The CDR3 runs from the conserved cysteine through the conserved F or W. A D gene is named only where the DNA matches it firmly. Size is omitted from some rows. Given values are once, few, many or a class for expanded clones.

J,V,D,size,DNA,CDR3
TRBJ1-5,TRBV15,TRBD1,NA,TGTGCCACCAGCAGACTCGGGACAGCTCGCAATCAGCCCCAGCATTTT,CATSRLGTARNQPQHF
TRBJ1-1,TRBV30,NA,NA,TGTGCCTGGACCCCTATGGGCACTGAAGCTTTCTTT,CAWTPMGTEAFF
TRBJ2-7,TRBV6-5,NA,NA,TGTGCCAGCAGCTCGGAATGGGGTTATTACGAGCAGTACTTC,CASSSEWGYYEQYF
TRBJ2-3,TRBV28,TRBD2,NA,TGTGCCAGCAGTTTTCGCGGGAGGTCCACAGATACGCAGTATTTT,CASSFRGRSTDTQYF
TRBJ2-3,TRBV7-2,NA,NA,TGTGCCAGCAGCTGGGCCTTCACAGATACGCAGTATTTT,CASSWAFTDTQYF
TRBJ1-5,TRBV5-3,TRBD1,NA,TGTGCCAGAAGCGTCCGGGACAGGGGGCCCCGACTTAGCAATCAGCCCCAGCATTTT,CARSVRDRGPRLSNQPQHF
TRBJ2-7,TRBV7-2,NA,NA,TGTGCCAGCAGCTTATATGGGACCGCCTACGAGCAGTACTTC,CASSLYGTAYEQYF
TRBJ1-6,TRBV2,TRBD1,NA,TGTGCCAGCAGTGGGGACAGGGGGAGTTCACCCCTCCACTTT,CASSGDRGSSPLHF
TRBJ2-2,TRBV30,TRBD2,NA,TGTGCCTCGCCCCGAGCGGGGATTAACACCGGGGAGCTGTTTTTT,CASPRAGINTGELFF
TRBJ1-1,TRBV19,NA,NA,TGTGCCAGCAAGAGAAGGGCTGAAGCTTTCTTT,CASKRRAEAFF
TRBJ1-5,TRBV28,TRBD1,NA,TGTGCCAGCAGTTTGATCCCGGGACAGGGGGGCAATCAGCCCCAGCATTTT,CASSLIPGQGGNQPQHF
TRBJ2-5,TRBV9,NA,NA,TGTGCCAGCAGCGTAGCGCCGGGGGCGGGGGAGACCCAGTACTTC,CASSVAPGAGETQYF
TRBJ1-5,TRBV7-2,NA,NA,TGTGCCAGCAGCTTAGTCCAGAGCAATCAGCCCCAGCATTTT,CASSLVQSNQPQHF
TRBJ1-1,TRBV20-1,NA,NA,TGCAGTGCTAGAGGGACCCTTGAAGCTTTCTTT,CSARGTLEAFF
TRBJ1-5,TRBV27,NA,once,TGTGCCAGCAGTTTATCCCGGGCTTTTCAGCCCCAGCATTTT,CASSLSRAFQPQHF
TRBJ1-1,TRBV20-1,NA,NA,TGCAGTGCAAGTTCCCTGAGGAACACTGAAGCTTTCTTT,CSASSLRNTEAFF
TRBJ2-5,TRBV5-1,NA,NA,TGCGCCAGCAGTGACGGGGCGGGGCCTCAAGAGACCCAGTACTTC,CASSDGAGPQETQYF
TRBJ1-2,TRBV19,TRBD1,NA,TGTGCCAGTGCGGGACAGGGGATCTCTGGCTACACCTTC,CASAGQGISGYTF
TRBJ2-7,TRBV4-1,NA,NA,TGCGCCAGCAGCCAGCCACTAACTAGCCCCACCTACGAGCAGTACTTC,CASSQPLTSPTYEQYF
TRBJ1-6,TRBV18,NA,NA,TGTGCCAGCTCACCACCAGGGGGTGGTTCACCCCTCCACTTT,CASSPPGGGSPLHF
TRBJ1-3,TRBV5-4,NA,few,TGTGCCAGCAGCTTGATGGGCTCTGGAAACACCATATATTTT,CASSLMGSGNTIYF
TRBJ1-5,TRBV28,NA,NA,TGTGCCAGCAGTTCCGGGGCGGCAGGCAATCAGCCCCAGCATTTT,CASSSGAAGNQPQHF
TRBJ2-7,TRBV9,TRBD1,NA,TGTGCCAGCAGCGGGGAGGACAGGGGTTGGCAGTACTTC,CASSGEDRGWQYF
TRBJ1-2,TRBV28,NA,few,TGTGCCAGCAGTCCGCTACGGGTGGGCTACACCTTC,CASSPLRVGYTF
TRBJ2-1,TRBV10-3,NA,NA,TGTGCCATCACGGGGAATTGGGGTTTCGGTGAGCAGTTCTTC,CAITGNWGFGEQFF
TRBJ2-3,TRBV6-5,TRBD1,once,TGTGCCAGCAGTACGCGACAGGGATATACAGATACGCAGTATTTT,CASSTRQGYTDTQYF
TRBJ1-1,TRBV7-2,TRBD1,few,TGTGCCAGCAGCTTAGTTGTAGGGGGACAGGGGGTAAGAGCTTTCTTT,CASSLVVGGQGVRAFF
TRBJ2-5,TRBV4-3,NA,few,TGCGCCAGCAGCCAAGATACCGCTTTACCAGAGACCCAGTACTTC,CASSQDTALPETQYF
TRBJ2-1,TRBV24-1,TRBD2,NA,TGTGCCACCAGCCAGGGCGGGAGCTCCTACAATGAGCAGTTCTTC,CATSQGGSSYNEQFF
TRBJ1-2,TRBV5-4,NA,NA,TGTGCCAGCAGTCAGGACAGCAACTATGGCTACACCTTC,CASSQDSNYGYTF
TRBJ1-2,TRBV14,TRBD1,NA,TGTGCCAGCAGCCCGGGACAGAACTATGGCTACACCTTC,CASSPGQNYGYTF